The subject of this entry is one T cell receptor (beta chain). As originally analysed: It was from reference gene primer amplification that nucleated cell counts were estimated. Some clones are missing from TCRdb's copy, which holds only in-frame ones; the method was immunoSEQ multiplex PCR. Clone size and the V and J calls come from that table; the DNA yielded D and trimming. Among 110,000 or so clones, approximately 85% were seen once, and the ten largest hold about 5.5%. The entry originates in a study of blood T cell repertoires in COVID-19. Study details: Acute and convalescent COVID-19 specimens originated in the United States, Italy and Spain. T cells, B-cell-depleted T cells, or PBMCs provided the cDNA or gDNA that served as material.

V was pared by 7 bases and J by 4 bases, with 12 bases of the junction left unmatched. Looked up from germline, CDR1 is LNHDA and CDR2 is SQIVND (reference sequence). This CDR3 region has 16 residues. The specimen sequenced was peripheral blood. The V gene is TRBV19, the J gene TRBJ2-3; 9 bases are shared with TRBD1. This clonotype originated in a woman aged 55-70 years with COVID-19, enrolled during active disease. CDR3 residues: CASTASPGTGSDTQYF. The DNA for the CDR3 is TGTGCCAGTACCGCCTCTCCCGGGACAGGGTCAGATACGCAGTATTTT.